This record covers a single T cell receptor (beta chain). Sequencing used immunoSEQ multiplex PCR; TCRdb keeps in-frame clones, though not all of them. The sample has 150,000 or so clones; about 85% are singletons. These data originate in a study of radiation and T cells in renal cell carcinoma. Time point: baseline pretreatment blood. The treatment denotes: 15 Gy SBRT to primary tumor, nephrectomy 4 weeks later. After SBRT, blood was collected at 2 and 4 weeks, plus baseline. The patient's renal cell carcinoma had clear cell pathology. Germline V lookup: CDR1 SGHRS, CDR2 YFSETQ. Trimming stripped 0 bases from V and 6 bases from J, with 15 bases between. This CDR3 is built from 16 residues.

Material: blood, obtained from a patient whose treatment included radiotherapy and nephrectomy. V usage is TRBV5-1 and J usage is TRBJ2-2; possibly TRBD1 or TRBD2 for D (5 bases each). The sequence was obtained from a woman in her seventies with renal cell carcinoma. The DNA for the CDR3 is TGCGCCAGCAGCTTGGAAGCCGGGACCACCCCCGGGGAGCTGTTTTTT. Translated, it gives CASSLEAGTTPGELFF.